The 25 T cell receptor beta chains below were found in one sample sequenced in a study of technical replicates of blood from a handful of donors. Measured with immunoSEQ multiplex PCR; TCRdb has only the in-frame clones, and not every one. The sample includes 74,000 or so clones, 80% to 95% of them seen just once. The sample taken for sequencing was T cells isolated from PBMCs. Every receptor here comes from a human donor in good health.

The chain links TRBV7-6 to TRBJ2-1, with 11 bases fitting TRBD2. After removal of 5 bases from V and 6 bases from J, the junction contained 9 bases not matched to a gene. The CDR3 covers 16 residues. Germline CDR1 SGHVS, CDR2 FNYEAQ. The CDR3: CASSPLAGGLRNEQFF. The CDR3 DNA sequence: TGTGCCAGCAGCCCATTAGCGGGAGGGCTTCGCAATGAGCAGTTCTTC.

V and J are TRBV2 and TRBJ1-1; maybe TRBD1 (5 bases). Germline CDR1 is SNHLY and CDR2 is FYNNEI. CDR3 size: 16 residues. The V end lost 4 bases, the J end lost 1 base, and 16 bases lay between the germline ends. The CDR3 loop reads CASSGGLMGGNTEAFF. In DNA form, the CDR3 reads TGTGCCAGCAGTGGGGGGTTAATGGGGGGGAACACTGAAGCTTTCTTT.

The chain has TRBV2 and TRBJ2-7; no reliable D call. Trimming took off 7 bases at V and 5 bases at J, with 15 bases between the two ends. Germline lookup yields CDR1 SNHLY and CDR2 FYNNEI. The CDR3 extends over 13 amino acids. The CDR3 nucleotides read TGTGCCAGCATTAAGTCAGGTATAAACGAGCAGTACTTC. It encodes CASIKSGINEQYF.

This clone showed up just once. This chain links TRBV5-1 with TRBJ1-4; D remains unclear. Deletions cut 4 bases from V and 0 bases from J, with 16 bases between. The CDR3 covers 17 residues. From germline, CDR1 is SGHRS and CDR2 YFSETQ. Here the CDR3 DNA reads TGCGCCAGCAGCCGCACCCCGCCTCAGGCAACTAATGAAAAACTGTTTTTT. Translating gives CASSRTPPQATNEKLFF. Full variable domain (rest looked up from reference TRBV5-1 and TRBJ1-4): KAGVTQTPRYLIKTRGQQVTLSCSPISGHRSVSWYQQTPGQGLQFLFEYFSETQRNKGNFPGRFSGRQFSNSRSEMNVSTLELGDSALYLCASSRTPPQATNEKLFFGSGTQLSVL.

The chain is built from TRBV28 and TRBJ2-6; D unresolved. The germline V and J ends were trimmed by 1 base and 1 base, with 5 bases remaining between them. Germline loops: CDR1 MDHEN, CDR2 SYDVKM. The CDR3 totals 15 residues. The CDR3 sequence is CASSLSRSGANVLTF. The CDR3 bases are TGTGCCAGCAGTTTATCGCGGTCTGGGGCCAACGTCCTGACTTTC. Using reference TRBV28 and TRBJ2-6 for the parts outside the CDR3, the full variable domain is DVKVTQSSRYLVKRTGEKVFLECVQDMDHENMFWYRQDPGLGLRLIYFSYDVKMKEKGDIPEGYSVSREKKERFSLILESASTNQTSMYLCASSLSRSGANVLTFGAGSRLTVL.

J is TRBJ1-2 and V is TRBV30; 8 bases fit TRBD1. V dropped 1 base and J dropped 4; count of bases not matched to a gene: 2. Germline CDR1 is GTSNPN and CDR2 is SVGIG (reference sequence). CDR3 size: 13 residues. The DNA for the CDR3 is TGTGCCTGGAGTGCCGGGACAGGCTATGGCTACACCTTC. It translates to CAWSAGTGYGYTF. Based on the CDR3 plus reference TRBV30 and TRBJ1-2, the full variable domain is SQTIHQWPATLVQPVGSPLSLECTVEGTSNPNLYWYRQAAGRGLQLLFYSVGIGQISSEVPQNLSASRPQDRQFILSSKKLLLSDSGFYLCAWSAGTGYGYTFGSGTRLTVV.

This chain links TRBV5-1 with TRBJ2-1; the match to TRBD2 covers 9 bases. The CDR3 loop spans 15 amino acids. The V gene's germline CDR1 is SGHRS and CDR2 YFSETQ. With 4 bases clipped from V and 6 bases from J, the junction kept 8 bases outside the gene matches. CDR3 loop: CASSPNSGGFNEQFF. Here the CDR3 DNA reads TGCGCCAGCAGCCCCAATAGCGGGGGCTTCAATGAGCAGTTCTTC.

This clone was recorded only once. V is TRBV5-4 and J is TRBJ1-2, with D perhaps TRBD1 (6 bases). The V and J ends lost 2 bases and 4 bases respectively, with 15 bases between them. Germline-derived CDR1 and CDR2 are SGHNT and YYREEE (reference sequence). CDR3 length: 15 amino acids. This CDR3 is CASSLNRDNPYGYTF. The CDR3, as DNA: TGTGCCAGCAGCTTAAACCGGGACAACCCCTATGGCTACACCTTC. Drawing the rest from reference TRBV5-4 and TRBJ1-2, the complete variable domain is ETGVTQSPTHLIKTRGQQVTLRCSSQSGHNTVSWYQQALGQGPQFIFQYYREEENGRGNFPPRFSGLQFPNYSSELNVNALELDDSALYLCASSLNRDNPYGYTFGSGTRLTVV.

V gene TRBV19 combines with J gene TRBJ1-5; D perhaps matches TRBD1 (5 bases). The CDR3 spans 12 residues. V was shortened by 3 bases and J by 7 bases, with 7 bases between the two germline ends. The germline V gene has CDR1 LNHDA and CDR2 SQIVND (reference sequence). CDR3 loop: CASSMGGQPQHF. CDR3 nucleotides: TGTGCCAGTAGTATGGGGGGGCAGCCCCAGCATTTT.

This clone was picked up a small number of times. This rearrangement joins TRBV7-2 to TRBJ1-2; 9 bases match TRBD1. The germline V gene has CDR1 SGHTA and CDR2 FQGNSA. The trim removed 2 bases at V and 4 bases at J, leaving 8 bases unmatched. The CDR3 has 16 residues. The CDR3: CASSLIFMGQGYGYTF. Here the CDR3 DNA reads TGTGCCAGCAGCTTAATTTTCATGGGACAGGGCTATGGCTACACCTTC.

This chain connects TRBV9 to TRBJ2-7, with TRBD1 matching 10 bases. This CDR3 has 13 amino acids. Germline loops: CDR1 SGDLS, CDR2 YYNGEE. The V gene end was trimmed by 3 bases and the J gene end by 7 bases; junction bases not matched to a gene: 4. CDR3 residues: CASSGQGAGEQYF. CDR3 in DNA: TGTGCCAGCAGCGGACAGGGGGCGGGGGAGCAGTACTTC.

This sequence joins TRBV9 and TRBJ1-3; possible D gene TRBD1, 5 bases. This CDR3 region has 16 residues. Trimming left V 2 bases short and J 7 bases short, with 19 bases between. CDR1 and CDR2 from the germline V gene are SGDLS and YYNGEE. The CDR3 nucleotides read TGTGCCAGCAGCGTCGCTCCGAGGCAGGGTGCGAACACCATATATTTT. Translation: CASSVAPRQGANTIYF.

The CDR3: CASSTTEGATKKLFF. As DNA, the CDR3 is TGCGCCAGCAGCACAACTGAGGGGGCCACGAAAAAACTGTTTTTT. The rearrangement links TRBV4-1 to TRBJ1-4, with 7 bases lining up with TRBD1. There are 15 residues in the CDR3. The germline gives CDR1 MGHRA, CDR2 YSYEKL. With V trimmed by 5 bases and J by 9 bases, 12 bases remained unmatched.

The chain couples TRBV28 to TRBJ2-2, with D possibly matching TRBD1 (7 bases). The ends were cut back, 1 base at V and 3 bases at J, with 15 bases in the middle. CDR3 size: 17 residues. The germline V gene has CDR1 MDHEN and CDR2 SYDVKM. CDR3 nucleotides: TGTGCCAGCAGTTTATTTGGGCAGGGGGGATACACCGGGGAGCTGTTTTTT. Translating it yields CASSLFGQGGYTGELFF.

This clone was seen just once. The chain joins TRBV5-4 to TRBJ1-2, with D perhaps matching TRBD1 (5 bases). The CDR3 is 15 residues long. Germline V CDR1 and CDR2: SGHNT, YYREEE (reference sequence). Trimming shortened V by 4 bases and J by 4 bases, and 17 bases separated the two germline ends. This CDR3 reads CASSATSGQRYGYTF. CDR3 DNA: TGTGCCAGCAGCGCAACCTCAGGGCAACGCTATGGCTACACCTTC.

The V gene is TRBV5-4, the J gene TRBJ2-3; 10 bases agree with TRBD2. The CDR3 totals 16 residues. The germline gives CDR1 SGHNT, CDR2 YYREEE (reference sequence). J was trimmed by 2 bases and V by 10 bases; bases with no gene match: 13. CDR3 nucleotides: TGTGCCCACGCCTCCTTAGCGGGAGGACTCACAGATACGCAGTATTTT. Its protein is CAHASLAGGLTDTQYF.

The chain has TRBV19 and TRBJ1-2; D is unclear. V was shortened by 1 base and J by 6 bases, with 15 bases between the two germline ends. Germline values: CDR1 LNHDA, CDR2 SQIVND (reference sequence). The CDR3 consists of 15 residues. CDR3 nucleotide sequence: TGTGCCAGTAGTATAGTCCCCAGAGGGAAGAATGGCTACACCTTC. Its translation is CASSIVPRGKNGYTF. Based on the CDR3 plus reference TRBV19 and TRBJ1-2, the full variable domain is DGGITQSPKYLFRKEGQNVTLSCEQNLNHDAMYWYRQDPGQGLRLIYYSQIVNDFQKGDIAEGYSVSREKKESFPLTVTSAQKNPTAFYLCASSIVPRGKNGYTFGSGTRLTVV.

The rearrangement joins TRBV28 to TRBJ2-1; 9 nucleotides line up with TRBD2. V lost 2 bases to trimming and J lost 6 bases; unmatched junction nucleotides: 5. The CDR3 is 15 amino acids. CDR1 is MDHEN and CDR2 is SYDVKM in the germline V gene. Here the CDR3 reads CASSLRTSDSNEQFF. The DNA for the CDR3 is TGTGCCAGCAGTTTACGGACTAGCGATAGCAATGAGCAGTTCTTC.

CDR3: CASSVVVGQGTGELFF. The CDR3 DNA is TGTGCCAGCAGCGTAGTTGTGGGACAGGGGACCGGGGAGCTGTTTTTT. V is TRBV9 and J is TRBJ2-2; 10 bases map to TRBD1. The CDR3 covers 16 residues. V shed 0 bases and J 5 bases; nucleotides not matched to a gene: 4. Germline V lookup: CDR1 SGDLS, CDR2 YYNGEE.

J is TRBJ2-1 and V is TRBV10-3; 10 nucleotides align to TRBD2. The V segment lost 5 bases and the J segment 3 bases; nucleotides outside the gene matches: 7. CDR3 length: 16 amino acids. Germline CDR1 reads ENHRY; CDR2 reads SYGVKD. The CDR3 region is CAISTQREGHYNEQFF. The CDR3 DNA sequence: TGTGCCATCAGTACGCAGCGGGAGGGTCACTACAATGAGCAGTTCTTC.

The chain combines TRBV7-6 with TRBJ2-3, with 7 bases fitting TRBD1. With V trimmed by 2 bases and J by 4 bases, 0 bases remained unmatched. CDR1 is SGHVS and CDR2 is FNYEAQ in the germline V gene. The CDR3 has 13 amino acids. The CDR3 reads CASSLRGPDTQYF. The CDR3 coding sequence is TGTGCCAGCAGCTTAAGGGGGCCAGATACGCAGTATTTT.

The chain couples TRBV9 to TRBJ1-1; D gene unclear. V lost 3 bases and J lost 0, with 12 bases in between. CDR3 length: 15 amino acids. Per germline, CDR1 SGDLS and CDR2 YYNGEE. The CDR3: CASSAHGDMNTEAFF. The CDR3, as DNA: TGTGCCAGCAGCGCTCACGGGGATATGAACACTGAAGCTTTCTTT. Full variable domain (missing parts from reference TRBV9 and TRBJ1-1): DSGVTQTPKHLITATGQRVTLRCSPRSGDLSVYWYQQSLDQGLQFLIQYYNGEERAKGNILERFSAQQFPDLHSELNLSSLELGDSALYFCASSAHGDMNTEAFFGQGTRLTVV.

The chain combines TRBV30 with TRBJ2-2, with D hard to call. Trimming removed 5 bases from V and 0 bases from J, with 13 bases in between. This CDR3 has 15 residues. From germline, CDR1 is GTSNPN and CDR2 SVGIG (reference sequence). CDR3 DNA sequence: TGTGCCTGGGAGGCTGCTCGGGCGAACACCGGGGAGCTGTTTTTT. It encodes CAWEAARANTGELFF.

This chain links TRBV5-6 with TRBJ2-2; D not resolved. Germline CDR1 reads SGHDT; CDR2 reads YYEEEE. Trimming pared 2 bases from V and 4 bases from J, leaving 3 bases between. The CDR3 is made up of 12 amino acids. CDR3 residues: CASSFVTGELFF. The CDR3 nucleotides are TGTGCCAGCAGCTTCGTCACCGGGGAGCTGTTTTTT.

CDR3 coding DNA: TGTGCCAGCAGCCGGACAGGCGGTTGGGAGACCCAGTACTTC. Amino acids: CASSRTGGWETQYF. The rearrangement joins TRBV27 to TRBJ2-5; 7 bases are shared with TRBD1. CDR3 length: 14 amino acids. Per the germline V gene, CDR1 is MNHEY and CDR2 is SMNVEV (reference sequence). V lost 6 bases, J lost 5 bases, and 9 bases stayed unmatched.